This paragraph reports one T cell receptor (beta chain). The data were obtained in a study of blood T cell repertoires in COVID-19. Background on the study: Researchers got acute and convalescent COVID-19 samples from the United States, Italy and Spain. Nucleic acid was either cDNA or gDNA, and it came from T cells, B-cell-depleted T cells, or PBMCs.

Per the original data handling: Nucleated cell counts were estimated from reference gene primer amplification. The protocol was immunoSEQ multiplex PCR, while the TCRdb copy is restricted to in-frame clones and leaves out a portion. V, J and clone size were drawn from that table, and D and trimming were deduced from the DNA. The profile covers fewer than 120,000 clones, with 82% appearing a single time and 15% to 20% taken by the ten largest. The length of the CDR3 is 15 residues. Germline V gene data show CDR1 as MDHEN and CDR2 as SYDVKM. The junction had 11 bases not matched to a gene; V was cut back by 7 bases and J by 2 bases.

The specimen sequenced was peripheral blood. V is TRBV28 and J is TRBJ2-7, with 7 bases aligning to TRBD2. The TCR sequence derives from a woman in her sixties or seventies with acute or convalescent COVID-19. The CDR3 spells CASTLSGRGTYEQYF. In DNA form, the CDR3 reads TGTGCCAGCACCCTTAGTGGGAGGGGAACCTACGAGCAGTACTTC.